This T cell receptor beta chain was profiled in a study of blood T cell repertoires in COVID-19 (TCRdb year 2020). Regarding the research as a whole: The collaborator samples originated in the United States, Italy and Spain and spanned the acute and convalescent phases of COVID-19. Samples came from the ongoing ImmuneRACE study (first 160 participants) plus 1,254 subjects from 6 global collaborators. The repertoires were made available in a free public database intended to serve as a resource for research on the immune response to SARS-CoV-2. Where HLA class I and class II types were available, the types were taken from metadata supplied by the sample provider, not from assay-based typing. Sample metadata almost always included a de-identified subject ID, COVID-19 status, age in years and sex. The prospective study material was composed of cDNA or gDNA derived from T cells, B-cell-depleted T cells, or PBMCs. Subjects who had been exposed to COVID-19, were actively infected with it, or had recovered from it provided the deeply sampled blood TCRbeta repertoires that made up the dataset.

What the work shows at the level of the full study, not this receptor alone: How much clinical and demographic metadata was included differed by source and by participant, and the metadata was provided uncurated.

Enrolling through a virtual design, the prospective study's participants ranged in age from roughly 18 to 95 years and lived across 24 United States geographic areas. Cohort assignment in the prospective study relied on participant-reported clinical history from a screening survey and a study questionnaire. Recovered participants in ImmuneRACE Cohort 3 were defined as having two consecutive negative NP/OP PCR tests, clearance from a healthcare professional, or resolution of symptoms. Each participant in the prospective study had whole blood, serum and a nasopharyngeal or oropharyngeal swab collected by mobile phlebotomists. Additional blood draws and questionnaires over an approximately two-month period could optionally be provided by prospective study participants. Before DNA extraction, prospective study blood samples were shipped either frozen or at room temperature. A remark on this clone: Its binding antigen is unknown. Nothing much larger sits one base from this clone, and base qualities are not available.

TCRbeta CDR3 regions were amplified from genomic DNA by means of the immunoSEQ Assay, a bias-controlled multiplex PCR. As for how the authors treated the data: Within the assay, amplification of reference gene primers was used to estimate how many nucleated cells each sample contained. Sequence reads were collapsed and filtered to measure the absolute abundance of every unique TCRbeta CDR3 rearrangement. Productive Simpson clonality was computed per sample as the square root of Simpson's diversity index over productive rearrangements. The table comes from immuneACCESS by way of TCRdb, which keeps in-frame sequences with V and J called. Part of the clones is missing from these tables; in studies checked, under half for an unresolved V gene and the rest for unknown reasons. That table furnishes V, J and clone size, whereas the DNA furnished D and trimming. This sample lists about 500,000 clones; about 85% were detected once. The ten largest clones take up roughly 0.72% of the sample.

The receptor comes from a woman in her late teens or twenties who had recovered from COVID-19. The sequencing input was PBMCs or T cells enriched from blood (not recorded which).

The CDR3 corresponds to CASYGQPFYGYTF. Here is the DNA: TGTGCCAGCTATGGACAGCCTTTCTATGGCTACACCTTC. The rearranged chain carries TRBV18 and TRBJ1-2; the D segment could be TRBD1, given 6 matching bases. The CDR3 runs 13 residues from the cysteine to the phenylalanine. The kept DNA is CDR3 alone, 39 bases in frame from the first base. Relative to germline, V is 7 bases shorter and J is 4 bases shorter, with 13 bases between their ends. From the germline V gene, CDR1 is KGHSH and CDR2 is LQKENI.